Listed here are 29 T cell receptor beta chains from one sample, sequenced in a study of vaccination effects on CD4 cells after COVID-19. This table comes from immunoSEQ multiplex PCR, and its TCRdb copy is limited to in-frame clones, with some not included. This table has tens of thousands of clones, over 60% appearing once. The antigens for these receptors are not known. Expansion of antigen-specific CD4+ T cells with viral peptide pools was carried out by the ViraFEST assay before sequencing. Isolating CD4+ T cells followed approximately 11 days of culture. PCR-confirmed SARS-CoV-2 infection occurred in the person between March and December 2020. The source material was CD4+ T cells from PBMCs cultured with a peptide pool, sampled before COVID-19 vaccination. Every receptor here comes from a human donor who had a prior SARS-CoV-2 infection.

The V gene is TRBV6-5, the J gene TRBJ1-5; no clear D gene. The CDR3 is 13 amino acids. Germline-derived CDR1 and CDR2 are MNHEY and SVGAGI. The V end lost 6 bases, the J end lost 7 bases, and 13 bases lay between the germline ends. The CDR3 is CASSSGSGQPQHF. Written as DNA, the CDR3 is TGTGCCAGCAGCTCAGGTTCCGGGCAGCCCCAGCATTTT.

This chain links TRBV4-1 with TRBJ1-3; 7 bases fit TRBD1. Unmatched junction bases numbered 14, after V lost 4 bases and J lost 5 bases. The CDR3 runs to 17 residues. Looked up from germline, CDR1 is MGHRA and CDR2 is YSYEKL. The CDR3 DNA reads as TGCGCCAGCAGCCCCGCGACAGGGCCTGGACTGAGAAACACCATATATTTT. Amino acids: CASSPATGPGLRNTIYF.

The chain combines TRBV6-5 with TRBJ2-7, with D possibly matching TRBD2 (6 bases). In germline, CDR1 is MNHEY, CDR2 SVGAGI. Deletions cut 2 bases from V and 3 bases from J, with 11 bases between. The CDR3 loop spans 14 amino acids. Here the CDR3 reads CASSYGGSGYEQYF. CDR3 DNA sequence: TGTGCCAGCAGTTACGGAGGGTCCGGCTACGAGCAGTACTTC.

The DNA for the CDR3 is TGTGCCAGCAGCCACTTGGAGACTAACTATGGCTACACCTTC. Residues: CASSHLETNYGYTF. The gene calls are TRBV16 and TRBJ1-2; no firm D call. V was trimmed by 3 bases and J by 0 bases, leaving 8 bases between them. This CDR3 is 14 amino acids long. Germline lookup yields CDR1 KGHSY and CDR2 FQNENV. The complete variable domain, with remaining parts taken from reference TRBV16 and TRBJ1-2, reads GEEVAQTPKHLVRGEGQKAKLYCAPIKGHSYVFWYQQVLKNEFKFLISFQNENVFDETGMPKERFSAKCLPNSPCSLEIQATKLEDSAVYFCASSHLETNYGYTFGSGTRLTVV.

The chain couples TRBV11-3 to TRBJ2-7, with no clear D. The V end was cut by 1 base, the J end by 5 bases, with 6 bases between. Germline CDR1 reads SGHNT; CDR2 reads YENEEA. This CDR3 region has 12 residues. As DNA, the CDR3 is TGTGCCAGCAGCTTAGGTAGGCACGAGCAGTACTTC. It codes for CASSLGRHEQYF.

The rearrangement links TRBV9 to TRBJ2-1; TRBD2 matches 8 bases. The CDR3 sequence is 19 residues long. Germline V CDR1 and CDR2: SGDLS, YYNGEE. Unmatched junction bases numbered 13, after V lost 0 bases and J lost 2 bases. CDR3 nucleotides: TGTGCCAGCAGCGTAGGGGGACTAGTGGAAGCAAATGCCTACAATGAGCAGTTCTTC. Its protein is CASSVGGLVEANAYNEQFF.

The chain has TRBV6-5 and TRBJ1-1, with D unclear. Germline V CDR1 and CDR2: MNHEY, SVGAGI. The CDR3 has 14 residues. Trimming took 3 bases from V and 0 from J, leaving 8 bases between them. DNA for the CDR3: TGTGCCAGCAGTTATAGGAGGGTGAACACTGAAGCTTTCTTT. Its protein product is CASSYRRVNTEAFF.

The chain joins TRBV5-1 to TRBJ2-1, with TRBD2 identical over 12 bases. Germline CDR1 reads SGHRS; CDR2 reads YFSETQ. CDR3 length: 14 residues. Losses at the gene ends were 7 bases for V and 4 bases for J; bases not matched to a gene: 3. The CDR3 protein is CASGLAGRYNEQFF. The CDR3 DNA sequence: TGCGCCAGCGGACTAGCGGGACGATACAATGAGCAGTTCTTC.

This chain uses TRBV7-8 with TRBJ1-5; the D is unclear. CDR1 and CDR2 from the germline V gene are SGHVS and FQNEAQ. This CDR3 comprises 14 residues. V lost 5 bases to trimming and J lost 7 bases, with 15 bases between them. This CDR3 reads CASSPSRVNQPQHF. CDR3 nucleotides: TGTGCCAGCAGCCCGTCTAGGGTCAACCAGCCCCAGCATTTT.

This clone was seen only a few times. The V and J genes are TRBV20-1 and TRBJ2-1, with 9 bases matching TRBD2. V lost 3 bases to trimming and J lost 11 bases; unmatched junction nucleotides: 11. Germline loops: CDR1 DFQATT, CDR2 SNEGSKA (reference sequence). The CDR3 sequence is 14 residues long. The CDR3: CSASVRTSDSKQFF. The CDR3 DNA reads TGCAGTGCTAGTGTCCGGACTAGCGATAGTAAGCAGTTCTTC.

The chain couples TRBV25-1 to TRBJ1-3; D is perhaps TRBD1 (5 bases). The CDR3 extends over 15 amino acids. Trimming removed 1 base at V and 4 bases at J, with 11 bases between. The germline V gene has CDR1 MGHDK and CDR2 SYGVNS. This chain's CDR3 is CASSESLAGGNTIYF. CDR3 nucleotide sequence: TGTGCCAGCAGTGAATCTCTGGCAGGGGGAAACACCATATATTTT.

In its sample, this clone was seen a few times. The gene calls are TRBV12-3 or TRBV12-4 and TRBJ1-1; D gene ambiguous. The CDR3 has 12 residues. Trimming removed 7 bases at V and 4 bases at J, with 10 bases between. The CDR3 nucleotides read TGTGCCAGCATGAACAGTTTCACTGAAGCTTTCTTT. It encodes CASMNSFTEAFF.

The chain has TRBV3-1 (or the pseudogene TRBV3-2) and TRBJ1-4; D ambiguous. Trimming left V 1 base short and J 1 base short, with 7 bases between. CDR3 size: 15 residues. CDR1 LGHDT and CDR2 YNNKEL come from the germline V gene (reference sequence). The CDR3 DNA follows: TGTGCCAGCAGCCAAGTGTTTGGAACTAATGAAAAACTGTTTTTT. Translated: CASSQVFGTNEKLFF.

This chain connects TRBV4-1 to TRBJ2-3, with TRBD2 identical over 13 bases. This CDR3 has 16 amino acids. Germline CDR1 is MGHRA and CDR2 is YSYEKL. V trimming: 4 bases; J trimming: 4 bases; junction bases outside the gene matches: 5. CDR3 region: CASSPGTSGVADTQYF. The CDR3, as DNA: TGCGCCAGCAGCCCCGGGACTAGCGGGGTGGCAGATACGCAGTATTTT.

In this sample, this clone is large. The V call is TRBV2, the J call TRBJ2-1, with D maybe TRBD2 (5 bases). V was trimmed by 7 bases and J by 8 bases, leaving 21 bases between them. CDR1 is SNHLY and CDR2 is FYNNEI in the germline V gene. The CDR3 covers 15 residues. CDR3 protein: CASTDVGRARYEQFF. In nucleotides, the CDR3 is TGTGCCAGCACCGACGTAGGGCGGGCCCGCTATGAGCAGTTCTTC. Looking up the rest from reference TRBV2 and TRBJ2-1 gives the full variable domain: EPEVTQTPSHQVTQMGQEVILRCVPISNHLYFYWYRQILGQKVEFLVSFYNNEISEKSEIFDDQFSVERPDGSNFTLKIRSTKLEDSAMYFCASTDVGRARYEQFFGPGTRLTVL.

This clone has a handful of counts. The CDR3 here is CSASKPGLAGGEQYF. In DNA form, the CDR3 reads TGCAGTGCTAGTAAACCGGGACTAGCGGGGGGAGAGCAGTACTTC. The chain uses TRBV20-1 and TRBJ2-7, with TRBD2 identical over 15 bases. The CDR3 extends over 15 amino acids. Germline V gives CDR1 DFQATT, CDR2 SNEGSKA (reference sequence). With V trimmed by 3 bases and J by 7 bases, 7 bases remained unmatched.

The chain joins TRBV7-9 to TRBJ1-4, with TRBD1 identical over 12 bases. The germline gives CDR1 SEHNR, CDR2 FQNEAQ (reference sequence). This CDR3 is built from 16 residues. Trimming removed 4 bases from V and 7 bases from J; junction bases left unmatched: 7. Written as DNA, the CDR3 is TGTGCCAGCAGCTCGGCCCTGGGACAGGGGGCTGAAAAACTGTTTTTT. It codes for CASSSALGQGAEKLFF. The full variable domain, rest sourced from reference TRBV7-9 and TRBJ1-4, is DTGVSQNPRHKITKRGQNVTFRCDPISEHNRLYWYRQTLGQGPEFLTYFQNEAQLEKSRLLSDRFSAERPKGSFSTLEIQRTEQGDSAMYLCASSSALGQGAEKLFFGSGTQLSVL.

The CDR3: CASKDRGYNSPLHF. The CDR3 DNA reads TGTGCCAGCAAGGACAGGGGGTATAATTCACCCCTCCACTTT. The chain has TRBV2 and TRBJ1-6; 10 positions match TRBD1. This CDR3 spans 14 amino acids. Trimming took 7 bases from V and 4 from J; bases not matched to a gene: 1. Germline CDR1 SNHLY, CDR2 FYNNEI.

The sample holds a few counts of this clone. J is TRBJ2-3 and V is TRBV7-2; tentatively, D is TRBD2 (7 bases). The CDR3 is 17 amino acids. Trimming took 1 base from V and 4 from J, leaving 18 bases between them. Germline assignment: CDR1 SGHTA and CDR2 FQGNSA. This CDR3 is CASSLVPSGGGADTQYF. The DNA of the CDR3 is TGTGCCAGCAGCTTAGTGCCTAGCGGAGGGGGAGCAGATACGCAGTATTTT.

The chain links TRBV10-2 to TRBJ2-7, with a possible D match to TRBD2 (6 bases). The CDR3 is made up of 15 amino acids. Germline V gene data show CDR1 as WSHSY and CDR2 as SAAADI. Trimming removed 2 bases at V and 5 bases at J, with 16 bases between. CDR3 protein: CASSEMGGRTNEQYF. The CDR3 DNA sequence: TGCGCCAGCAGTGAGATGGGGGGTAGAACAAACGAGCAGTACTTC.

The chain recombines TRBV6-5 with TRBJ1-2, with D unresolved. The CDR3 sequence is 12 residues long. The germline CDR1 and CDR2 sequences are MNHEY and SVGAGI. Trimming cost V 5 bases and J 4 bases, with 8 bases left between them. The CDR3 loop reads CASSPDLYGYTF. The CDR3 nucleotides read TGTGCCAGCAGTCCCGACCTCTATGGCTACACCTTC.

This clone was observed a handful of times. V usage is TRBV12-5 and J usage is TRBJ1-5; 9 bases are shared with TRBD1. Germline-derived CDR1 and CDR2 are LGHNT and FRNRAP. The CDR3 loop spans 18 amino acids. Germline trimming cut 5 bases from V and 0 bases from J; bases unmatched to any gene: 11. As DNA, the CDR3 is TGTGCTAGTGGTAGACAGGGGGGCTTGGTAAATAGCAATCAGCCCCAGCATTTT. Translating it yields CASGRQGGLVNSNQPQHF.

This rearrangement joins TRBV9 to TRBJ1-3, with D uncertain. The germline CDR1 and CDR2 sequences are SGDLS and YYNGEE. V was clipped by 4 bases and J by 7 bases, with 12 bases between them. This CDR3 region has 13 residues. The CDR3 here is CASSIRVDNTIYF. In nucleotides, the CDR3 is TGTGCCAGCAGCATAAGGGTAGATAACACCATATATTTT.

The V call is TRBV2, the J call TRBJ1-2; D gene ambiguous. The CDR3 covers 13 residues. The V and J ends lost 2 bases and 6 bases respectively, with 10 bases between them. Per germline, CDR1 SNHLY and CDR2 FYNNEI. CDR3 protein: CASSETGLDGYTF. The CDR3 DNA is TGTGCCAGCAGTGAAACGGGCTTGGATGGCTACACCTTC.

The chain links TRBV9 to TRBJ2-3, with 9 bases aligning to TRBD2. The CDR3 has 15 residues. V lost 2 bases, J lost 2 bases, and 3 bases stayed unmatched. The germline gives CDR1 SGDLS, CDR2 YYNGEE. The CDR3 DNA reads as TGTGCCAGCAGCGTCCGACTAGCGGCCACAGATACGCAGTATTTT. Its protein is CASSVRLAATDTQYF.

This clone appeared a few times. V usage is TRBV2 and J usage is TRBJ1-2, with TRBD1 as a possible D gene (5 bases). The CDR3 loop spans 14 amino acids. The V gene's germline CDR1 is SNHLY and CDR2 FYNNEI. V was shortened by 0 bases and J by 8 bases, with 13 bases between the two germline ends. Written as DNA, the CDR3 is TGTGCCAGCAGTGAAGCGGGGTGGGGCTCGGGCTACACCTTC. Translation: CASSEAGWGSGYTF.

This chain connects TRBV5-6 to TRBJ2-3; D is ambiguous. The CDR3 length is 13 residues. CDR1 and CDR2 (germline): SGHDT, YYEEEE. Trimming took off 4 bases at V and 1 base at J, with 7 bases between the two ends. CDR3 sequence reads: CASSPGRTDTQYF. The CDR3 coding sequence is TGTGCCAGCAGCCCCGGGCGCACAGATACGCAGTATTTT.

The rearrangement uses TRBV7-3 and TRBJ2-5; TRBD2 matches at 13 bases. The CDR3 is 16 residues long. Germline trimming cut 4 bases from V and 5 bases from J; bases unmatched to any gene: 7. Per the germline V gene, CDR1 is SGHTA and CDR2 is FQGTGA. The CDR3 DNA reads TGTGCCAGCAGCTGGACTAGCGGGGGAGGACTGGAGACCCAGTACTTC. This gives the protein CASSWTSGGGLETQYF.

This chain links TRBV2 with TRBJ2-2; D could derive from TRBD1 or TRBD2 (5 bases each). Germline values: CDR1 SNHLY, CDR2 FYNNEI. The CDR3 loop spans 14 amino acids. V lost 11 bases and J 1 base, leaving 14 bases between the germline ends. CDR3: CAQIRDLNTGELFF. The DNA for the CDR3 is TGTGCCCAGATTCGGGACCTGAACACCGGGGAGCTGTTTTTT.